These 15 T cell receptor beta chains share one sample of origin, sequenced in a study of control samples from healthy donors and cancer patients. The protocol was immunoSEQ multiplex PCR, while the TCRdb copy is restricted to in-frame clones and leaves out a portion. The sample consists of some 150,000 clones, 94% of them appearing once. The specimen was blood. These receptors all stem from a man between 35 and 55 years old in good health.

The J gene is TRBJ2-7, the V gene TRBV28; TRBD1 matches 11 bases. This CDR3 spans 15 amino acids. With V trimmed by 7 bases and J by 3 bases, 8 bases remained unmatched. Germline CDR1 and CDR2: MDHEN and SYDVKM. The DNA of the CDR3 is TGTGCCAGCACCAATGGGGACAGGGGGAACTACGAGCAGTACTTC. As protein: CASTNGDRGNYEQYF.

This chain uses TRBV7-3 with TRBJ2-2; D not certain. Germline V gene data show CDR1 as SGHTA and CDR2 as FQGTGA. The CDR3 extends over 12 amino acids. Trimming shortened V by 3 bases and J by 3 bases, and 2 bases separated the two germline ends. CDR3 loop: CASSFDTGELFF. DNA of the CDR3: TGTGCCAGCAGCTTCGACACCGGGGAGCTGTTTTTT.

Points on this clone: The junction does not match germline at one end; this may be a read error. The genes are TRBV30 and TRBJ2-5; D unclear. The CDR3 has 8 residues. CDR1 is GTSNPN and CDR2 is SVGIG in the germline V gene (reference sequence). The CDR3 region has the DNA TGTGCCTGGAGTCCCCGTAACTTC. This encodes CAWSPRNF.

V usage is TRBV9 and J usage is TRBJ2-1; D call uncertain. Germline V gives CDR1 SGDLS, CDR2 YYNGEE. The CDR3 consists of 15 residues. The ends were cut back, 3 bases at V and 0 bases at J, with 10 bases in the middle. CDR3 amino acids: CASSDDSYSYNEQFF. CDR3 DNA: TGTGCCAGCAGCGACGACTCGTACTCCTACAATGAGCAGTTCTTC. Together with reference TRBV9 and TRBJ2-1, the CDR3 gives the full variable domain: DSGVTQTPKHLITATGQRVTLRCSPRSGDLSVYWYQQSLDQGLQFLIQYYNGEERAKGNILERFSAQQFPDLHSELNLSSLELGDSALYFCASSDDSYSYNEQFFGPGTRLTVL.

The gene calls are TRBV4-3 and TRBJ1-5; D is perhaps TRBD1 (5 bases). The CDR3 runs to 14 residues. With 0 bases removed from V and 5 bases from J, the gap between germline ends came to 8 bases. Germline V gene data show CDR1 as LGHNA and CDR2 as YSLEER. CDR3 nucleotide sequence: TGCGCCAGCAGCCAAGAGAGGGGTTATCAGCCCCAGCATTTT. It yields the protein CASSQERGYQPQHF.

The gene calls are TRBV5-1 and TRBJ1-2; no firm D call. V was trimmed by 0 bases and J by 4 bases, leaving 10 bases between them. CDR1 is SGHRS, CDR2 YFSETQ, per germline. This CDR3 has 14 amino acids. In DNA form, the CDR3 reads TGCGCCAGCAGCTTGGTGGCGGAGCGCTATGGCTACACCTTC. It yields the protein CASSLVAERYGYTF.

This clone occurred once. This chain links TRBV27 with TRBJ1-2; D is ambiguous. Germline CDR1 reads MNHEY; CDR2 reads SMNVEV (reference sequence). The CDR3 loop spans 13 amino acids. The ends were cut back, 6 bases at V and 2 bases at J, with 10 bases in the middle. Here the CDR3 DNA reads TGTGCCAGCAGACCCACCCAAAACTATGGCTACACCTTC. Amino acids: CASRPTQNYGYTF.

The chain couples TRBV4-3 to TRBJ1-1, with TRBD1 matching 11 bases. The germline V gene encodes CDR1 LGHNA and CDR2 YSLEER. The CDR3 is 12 residues long. Trimming cost V 4 bases and J 9 bases; bases outside gene matches: 1. CDR3 nucleotide sequence: TGCGCCAGCAGCCGGGACAGGGGGAAAGCTTTCTTT. Residues: CASSRDRGKAFF.

V is TRBV6-5 and J is TRBJ2-3; 9 bases align to TRBD1. The CDR3 contains 15 residues. V trimming: 8 bases; J trimming: 5 bases; junction bases outside the gene matches: 11. Germline CDR1 is MNHEY and CDR2 is SVGAGI. In DNA form, the CDR3 reads TGTGCCAGCCGCACCGGGACAGGGCCAGGAGATACGCAGTATTTT. This translates into CASRTGTGPGDTQYF.

The rearrangement links TRBV27 to TRBJ1-2, with TRBD1 matching over 10 bases. The V gene's germline CDR1 is MNHEY and CDR2 SMNVEV (reference sequence). This CDR3 is built from 14 residues. V shed 3 bases, J shed 7 bases, and the junction held 5 bases outside the gene matches. CDR3 region: CASSFGTGVSGYTF. CDR3 coding DNA: TGTGCCAGCAGTTTTGGGACAGGGGTATCTGGCTACACCTTC.

This chain links TRBV4-1 with TRBJ2-2; D tentatively reads TRBD1 or TRBD2 (6 bases each). The CDR3 is made up of 15 amino acids. V lost 5 bases and J lost 5, with 15 bases in between. Germline CDR1 MGHRA, CDR2 YSYEKL. The CDR3 DNA follows: TGCGCCAGCAGCAGGGTCCCGGGGGCGACCGGGGAGCTGTTTTTT. As protein: CASSRVPGATGELFF.

V gene TRBV5-1 combines with J gene TRBJ2-5; D is unclear. Trimming pared 0 bases from V and 3 bases from J, leaving 9 bases between. CDR3 length equals 14 residues. Germline-derived CDR1 and CDR2 are SGHRS and YFSETQ. The CDR3 DNA follows: TGCGCCAGCAGCTTGGGCAGAACCAAAGAGACCCAGTACTTC. Its protein product is CASSLGRTKETQYF.

V is TRBV4-3 and J is TRBJ2-1; D is undetermined. The CDR3 has 11 amino acids. Trimming removed 1 base at V and 7 bases at J, with 2 bases between. CDR1 LGHNA and CDR2 YSLEER come from the germline V gene. CDR3 protein: CASSQGNEQFF. The DNA for the CDR3 is TGCGCCAGCAGCCAAGGGAATGAGCAGTTCTTC.

The chain employs TRBV24-1 and TRBJ1-2; no reliable D call. The CDR3 runs 13 residues. Looked up from germline, CDR1 is KGHDR and CDR2 is SFDVKD. Between the trimmed V and J ends, which lost 1 base and 3 bases, there was a span of 5 bases. The CDR3 coding sequence is TGTGCCACCAGTGATTTTGGGCACTATGGCTACACCTTC. Residues: CATSDFGHYGYTF.

The rearrangement joins TRBV24-1 to TRBJ1-3; D might be TRBD1 (5 bases). The V gene's germline CDR1 is KGHDR and CDR2 SFDVKD. V shed 4 bases and J shed 5 bases, with 17 bases lying between them. The CDR3 has 16 amino acids. The CDR3 reads CATSDSDGGGRNTIYF. The DNA for the CDR3 is TGTGCCACCAGTGACTCGGACGGGGGGGGACGAAACACCATATATTTT.